In its sample, the clone carrying this TCR beta chain was seen many times. Its antigen remains unidentified. Germline lookup yields CDR1 LGHNA and CDR2 YNFKEQ. CDR3 size: 13 residues. Between the trimmed V and J ends, which lost 0 bases and 9 bases, there was a span of 10 bases. The data belong to a study of CD8 T cells in ankylosing spondylitis. Study observations and caveats: The disease-linked clones had a CD8+ phenotype and low blood frequencies. A TCR beta motif of seven or eight highly homologous variants appeared characteristic of ankylosing spondylitis blood. The study looked at matched synovial fluid samples from ankylosing spondylitis patients. Disease-linked clones were reported to be significantly enriched there.

Quantitative molecular-barcoded 5'-RACE generated the TCR beta libraries. Each CDR3 protein gets one entry after TCRdb re-called the 5' RACE reads with MiXCR. Here the sample spans some 140,000 distinct CDR3 sequences, more than 5.5% being singletons. The sample consisted of blood, either unsorted or a sorted T cell fraction (not recorded which). The chain links TRBV4-2 to TRBJ2-3; the D gene is possibly TRBD2 (6 bases). The receptor was isolated from a female donor with ankylosing spondylitis or in good health (not recorded which). CDR3 sequence: CASSQEVEGTQYF. The DNA of the CDR3 is TGTGCCAGCAGCCAAGAGGTGGAGGGGACGCAGTATTTT.